This TCR beta chain came from a study of T cells after posttransplantation cyclophosphamide (dated by TCRdb to the mid-2010s). For context, the study as a whole: Using TRB sequencing, the study followed how the T cell repertoire rebuilt after myeloablative bone marrow transplantation with posttransplantation cyclophosphamide given as GVHD prophylaxis. Samples from some 32 PTCy-treated patients and approximately 16 related bone marrow donors of those patients were subjected to antigen receptor sequencing. TRB sequencing was performed on blood from all 35 or so PTCy patients with 1-year posttransplant specimens. In 3 patients, up to about 3 additional blood samples taken between 2 and 5.2 years after transplant also underwent TRB sequencing, as did pretransplant blood from 4 patients. TRA and TRB clonality were tightly correlated in several samples, so subsequent TCR analyses focused on TRB only. Public TRB sequences were checked against a database of over 3,500 sequences associated with responses to pathogens, tumor antigens, self-antigens and alloantigens.

Peripheral blood samples were provided by related bone marrow donors on the day of marrow donation. Mononuclear cells from peripheral blood and bone marrow were separated by Ficoll-Hypaque density centrifugation and then cryopreserved. Ten or more counts support this clone. Its cognate antigen has yet to be identified. Per-base quality was not reported, and no clone a single base away is much larger than it. Beyond this particular receptor, the publication reports: At 1-2 months, donor-recipient similarity was low but rose over the first year, and the later blood repertoires were often dominated by donor CD8+ memory clones. Across more than 35 patients, recipient CMV seropositivity and CMV reactivation were highly associated with TRB clonality; PTCy diversity was similar to CNI/methotrexate controls. The TRB repertoires of T cells infiltrating skin or GI tract showed only limited overlap with the TRB repertoires of T cells in blood.

TRB sequencing used genomic DNA with the immunoSEQ assay at survey resolution or the hsTCRB kit. From the authors' description of their analysis: The immunoSEQ software was used for initial read processing, and the LymphoSeq R package was used for repertoire analyses. For each TRB dataset, clonality was calculated as 1 minus normalized Shannon entropy, and the Gini coefficient was computed as well. Phenotypes of unsorted samples were inferred by mapping TRB sequences from sorted subsets of the recipient or donor onto unsorted samples of the same recipient. TCRdb stores this immuneACCESS table with in-frame sequences only. Part of the clones is absent; in the studies checked, under half of the shortfall reflects unresolved V genes, and no reason is known for the rest. V, J and clone size derive from that table, while D and trimming were established from the DNA sequence. The table gives some 31,000 clones for this sample, with none occurring only once. The ten most abundant clones make up 4% to 5.5% of the sample.

Taken from cysteine to phenylalanine, the CDR3 has 14 residues. The retained sequence is limited to the CDR3, 42 bases, with the frame set at the first base. The germline V gene sets CDR1 to ENHRY and CDR2 to SYGVKD. Trimming leaves V shorter by 5 bases and J shorter by 2 bases, with the junction holding 5 bases beyond the gene matches. The rearrangement joined TRBV10-3 to TRBJ2-5, and 7 junction bases match TRBD1. Material: PBMCs. This clonotype was sampled from a woman aged 30 to 39 in good health and a related stem cell transplant donor. The sequence in DNA is TGTGCCATCAGTAATACAGGGGTACAAGAGACCCAGTACTTC. Its product reads: CAISNTGVQETQYF.